This T cell receptor beta chain stems from a study of T cell clones after liver transplantation. Overall study: Three of the eight recipients were HCV-positive; the rest had non-autoimmune, non-viral transplant indications. Timepoints were pre-transplant, pre-withdrawal, and after withdrawal was completed or failed. Points from the study as a whole: Post-transplant time points were not standardized, so conclusions are preliminary.

For this clone: Its target is not known.

The J segment lost 7 bases and the V segment lost 1 base, leaving 3 bases of the junction unmatched. CDR1 is SGDLS and CDR2 is YYNGEE in the germline V gene. The CDR3 spans 15 residues. The table came from immunoSEQ multiplex PCR; TCRdb's copy has only in-frame clones and leaves some out. The data hold about 80,000 clones, with 82% observed a single time. The sequences come from CD4+ T cells from blood, collected roughly 3.5 years after liver transplant. The rearrangement joins TRBV9 to TRBJ2-1; 12 nucleotides align to TRBD2. The TCR originated in a human patient who received a liver transplant. Certain T cells may be donor cells from the graft. CDR3 region: CASSVLAGGVNEQFF. CDR3 DNA: TGTGCCAGCAGCGTACTAGCGGGAGGGGTTAATGAGCAGTTCTTC. The full variable domain, in which reference TRBV9 and TRBJ2-1 provide the parts outside the CDR3, is DSGVTQTPKHLITATGQRVTLRCSPRSGDLSVYWYQQSLDQGLQFLIQYYNGEERAKGNILERFSAQQFPDLHSELNLSSLELGDSALYFCASSVLAGGVNEQFFGPGTRLTVL.